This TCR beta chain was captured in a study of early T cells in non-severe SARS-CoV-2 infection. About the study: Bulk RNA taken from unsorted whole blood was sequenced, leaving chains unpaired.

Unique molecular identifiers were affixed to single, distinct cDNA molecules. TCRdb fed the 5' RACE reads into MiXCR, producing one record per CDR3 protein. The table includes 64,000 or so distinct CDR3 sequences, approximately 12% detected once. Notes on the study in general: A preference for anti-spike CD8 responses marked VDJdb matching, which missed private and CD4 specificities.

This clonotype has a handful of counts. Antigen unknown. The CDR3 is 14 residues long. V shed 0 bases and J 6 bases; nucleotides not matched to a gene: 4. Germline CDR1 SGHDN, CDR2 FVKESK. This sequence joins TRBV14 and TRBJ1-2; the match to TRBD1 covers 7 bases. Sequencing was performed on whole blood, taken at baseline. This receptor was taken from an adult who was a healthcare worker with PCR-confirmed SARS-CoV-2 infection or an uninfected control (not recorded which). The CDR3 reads CASSQDPGGNGYTF. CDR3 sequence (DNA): TGTGCCAGCAGCCAAGATCCAGGGGGAAATGGCTACACCTTC. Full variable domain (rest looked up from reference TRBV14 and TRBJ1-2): EAGVTQFPSHSVIEKGQTVTLRCDPISGHDNLYWYRRVMGKEIKFLLHFVKESKQDESGMPNNRFLAERTGGTYSTLKVQPAELEDSGVYFCASSQDPGGNGYTFGSGTRLTVV.